This T cell receptor (beta chain) was recovered during a study of T cells in Graves' hyperthyroidism and ophthalmopathy. In the study overall: Before any treatment, at initial diagnosis, peripheral blood was collected. Study-level results: Most clonotypes that expanded in the thyroid above 0.001 also showed up in blood.

Amplification yielded TCR beta CDR3 regions, with RNA transcripts as the source. A set of HTBI primers served as the primers for a first-round RT-PCR of the TCR CDR3. TCRdb ran MiXCR on the multiplex PCR reads and lists one entry per CDR3 protein. This table has 600,000 to 700,000 distinct CDR3 sequences, roughly 15% appearing once. Germline CDR1 is KGHDR and CDR2 is SFDVKD. V was shortened by 3 bases and J by 3 bases, with 8 bases between the two germline ends. The CDR3 is 15 amino acids. This clonotype was counted at least ten times. Antigen: not known. This TCR was recovered from a woman aged 40 to 55 with Graves' ophthalmopathy. This chain uses TRBV24-1 with TRBJ2-6; D unclear. Sequenced: blood. The CDR3 here is CATSDVNRGANVLTF. In DNA, the CDR3 is TGTGCCACCAGTGATGTGAATCGTGGGGCCAACGTCCTGACTTTC.